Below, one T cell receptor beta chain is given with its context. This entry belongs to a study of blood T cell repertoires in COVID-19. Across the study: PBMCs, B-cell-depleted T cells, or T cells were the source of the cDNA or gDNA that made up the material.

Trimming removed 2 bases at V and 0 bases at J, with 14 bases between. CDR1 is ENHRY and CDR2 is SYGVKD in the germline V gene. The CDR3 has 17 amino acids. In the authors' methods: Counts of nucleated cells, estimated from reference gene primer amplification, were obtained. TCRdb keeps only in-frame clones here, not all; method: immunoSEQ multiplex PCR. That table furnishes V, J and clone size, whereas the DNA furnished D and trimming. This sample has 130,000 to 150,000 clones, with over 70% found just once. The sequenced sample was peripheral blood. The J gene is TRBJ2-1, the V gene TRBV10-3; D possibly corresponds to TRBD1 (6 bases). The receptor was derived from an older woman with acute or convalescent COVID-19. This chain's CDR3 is CAISEPTGQSSYNEQFF. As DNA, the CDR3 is TGTGCCATCAGTGAGCCAACAGGGCAGAGCTCCTACAATGAGCAGTTCTTC.